The entry below describes one T cell receptor (beta chain). Germline lookup yields CDR1 SNHLY and CDR2 FYNNEI. This CDR3 spans 14 amino acids. V was pared by 11 bases and J by 4 bases, with 20 bases between. These data originate in a study of shared clonotypes between healthy human individuals. Study-wide context: For every donor, three CD4 naive, three CD4 memory, two CD8 naive and one CD8 memory plates were used.

About 30,000 T cell genomes, or about 200 ng DNA, went into the sorted-subset replicate PCRs. Only in-frame clones appear in the TCRdb table, and some are missing; sequencing was by immunoSEQ multiplex PCR. The sample yields 2 million to 2.5 million clones, more than 80% seen once. Sequencing used naive CD4+ T cells from PBMCs. The subset: CD45RA+ positively selected. The TCR comes from a man between 18 and 29 years old in good health. Some clones in this sample may be carry-over from other donors' samples. This chain connects TRBV2 to TRBJ2-5; D is perhaps TRBD1 (5 bases). This CDR3 is CAGKVSDSLETQYF. CDR3 coding DNA: TGTGCCGGAAAGGTCTCTGACAGCTTAGAGACCCAGTACTTC.